The next 17 T cell receptor beta chains were all read from a single sample in a study of long-term antiretroviral therapy in people with HIV. An immunoSEQ assay, version v3.0, was performed at survey level. The data were produced by immunoSEQ multiplex PCR, yet TCRdb's version contains in-frame clones alone and is incomplete. The table includes tens of thousands of clones, roughly 85% detected once. The sample was unsorted PBMCs, taken about 3.3 years after starting antiretroviral therapy. All receptors come from a man between 18 and 29 years old with HIV.

The chain joins TRBV19 to TRBJ2-3; perhaps D is TRBD1 or TRBD2 (5 bases each). The V end was cut by 1 base, the J end by 1 base, with 9 bases between. The V gene's germline CDR1 is LNHDA and CDR2 SQIVND (reference sequence). This CDR3 spans 15 amino acids. CDR3 sequence (DNA): TGTGCCAGTAGTATAGCGGGGACGGGCACAGATACGCAGTATTTT. Protein sequence: CASSIAGTGTDTQYF.

The rearrangement uses TRBV4-1 and TRBJ2-1; D might be TRBD1 (6 bases). The CDR3 is 14 amino acids. Trimming stripped 2 bases from V and 5 bases from J, with 10 bases between. Germline V CDR1 and CDR2: MGHRA, YSYEKL. The CDR3 DNA reads TGCGCCAGCAGCCAACGGGACATTAACAATGAGCAGTTCTTC. Protein product: CASSQRDINNEQFF.

The chain is built from TRBV2 and TRBJ2-2; D assignment may be TRBD1 or TRBD2 (5 bases each). The V end lost 7 bases, the J end lost 4 bases, and 19 bases lay between the germline ends. This CDR3 has 16 residues. Germline loops: CDR1 SNHLY, CDR2 FYNNEI. CDR3 coding DNA: TGTGCCAGCACCGTTGAATGGGGGTCGGGCACCGGGGAGCTGTTTTTT. Translated: CASTVEWGSGTGELFF.

V gene TRBV5-5 combines with J gene TRBJ1-5; D ambiguous. This CDR3 spans 15 amino acids. Trimming stripped 4 bases from V and 0 bases from J, with 11 bases between. Germline loops: CDR1 SGHKS, CDR2 YYEKEE (reference sequence). The CDR3 is CASSPAGYSNQPQHF. The DNA of the CDR3 is TGTGCCAGCAGCCCGGCGGGGTATAGCAATCAGCCCCAGCATTTT.

The chain recombines TRBV18 with TRBJ2-7; D perhaps matches TRBD1 (6 bases). The CDR3 spans 15 residues. Germline assignment: CDR1 KGHSH and CDR2 LQKENI. Trimming took off 3 bases at V and 4 bases at J, with 16 bases between the two ends. The CDR3 region is CASSPGQHGKYEQYF. The CDR3 DNA reads TGTGCCAGCTCACCCGGACAGCATGGGAAGTACGAGCAGTACTTC.

The chain links TRBV10-3 to TRBJ2-5; 10 bases are a match to TRBD1. V lost 4 bases, J lost 2 bases, and 4 bases stayed unmatched. CDR1 is ENHRY, CDR2 SYGVKD, per germline. The CDR3 is 15 residues long. In DNA form, the CDR3 reads TGTGCCATCAGTGTGGACAGGGGGTTACAAGAGACCCAGTACTTC. This encodes CAISVDRGLQETQYF.

The V call is TRBV27, the J call TRBJ2-7; D not resolved. The CDR3 length is 12 residues. CDR1 is MNHEY, CDR2 SMNVEV, per germline (reference sequence). Trimming pared 5 bases from V and 3 bases from J, leaving 8 bases between. The CDR3: CASSINGYEQYF. CDR3 bases: TGTGCCAGCAGTATTAACGGCTACGAGCAGTACTTC.

This clone was detected only once. The rearrangement joins TRBV6-5 to TRBJ2-1; D is perhaps TRBD1 or TRBD2 (5 bases each). CDR1 and CDR2 from the germline V gene are MNHEY and SVGAGI. The CDR3 has 15 amino acids. The V end was cut by 5 bases, the J end by 8 bases, with 19 bases between. The CDR3 region has the DNA TGTGCCAGCAGTCTCCGCGACGGGACCTCGGATGAGCAGTTCTTC. It is translated as CASSLRDGTSDEQFF.

The chain uses TRBV5-8 and TRBJ2-5; D perhaps matches TRBD2 (7 bases). This CDR3 region has 15 residues. Trimming left V 1 base short and J 5 bases short, with 15 bases between. Germline assignment: CDR1 SGHTS and CDR2 YDEGEE. The CDR3 bases are TGTGCCAGCAGCTTGCGGGGGGCGGTGGGGGAGACCCAGTACTTC. Amino acids: CASSLRGAVGETQYF.

This chain joins TRBV27 and TRBJ1-1; TRBD1 matches 7 bases. This CDR3 contains 15 residues. V lost 5 bases and J lost 4; bases outside the gene matches: 10. From germline, CDR1 is MNHEY and CDR2 SMNVEV (reference sequence). CDR3 amino acids: CASSPEETGFTEAFF. The CDR3 DNA sequence: TGTGCCAGCAGTCCTGAAGAGACAGGGTTCACTGAAGCTTTCTTT.

The chain couples TRBV7-2 to TRBJ1-1; 11 bases are shared with TRBD1. The CDR3 loop spans 18 amino acids. The germline gives CDR1 SGHTA, CDR2 FQGNSA. Unmatched junction bases numbered 14, after V lost 5 bases and J lost 3 bases. The CDR3 DNA sequence: TGTGCCAGCAGCCCCGGCCGGACAGGGGGCGCGGGTTACACTGAAGCTTTCTTT. It specifies CASSPGRTGGAGYTEAFF.

A single count supports this clone. V is TRBV9 and J is TRBJ2-3; D possibly corresponds to TRBD2 (6 bases). Germline V gives CDR1 SGDLS, CDR2 YYNGEE. CDR3 size: 15 residues. V lost 4 bases and J 3 bases, leaving 15 bases between the germline ends. CDR3 region: CASSTTGTQTDTQYF. CDR3 in DNA: TGTGCCAGCAGCACCACCGGGACTCAGACAGATACGCAGTATTTT.

The chain has TRBV27 and TRBJ1-1, with 9 positions matching TRBD1. Trimming cost V 6 bases and J 7 bases; bases outside gene matches: 18. This CDR3 comprises 17 residues. CDR1 is MNHEY, CDR2 SMNVEV, per germline (reference sequence). CDR3 protein: CASSRSTGTGPTREAFF. Here the CDR3 DNA reads TGTGCCAGCAGCAGGTCCACCGGGACAGGGCCGACACGTGAAGCTTTCTTT.

This CDR3 reads CASSRGLARTGELFF. For the CDR3, the DNA is TGTGCCAGTAGTAGGGGGCTAGCGCGCACCGGGGAGCTGTTTTTT. The chain links TRBV19 to TRBJ2-2; D could derive from TRBD1 or TRBD2 (6 bases each). CDR1 and CDR2 (germline): LNHDA, SQIVND (reference sequence). Trimming took off 4 bases at V and 4 bases at J, with 13 bases between the two ends. The CDR3 spans 15 residues.

The V call is TRBV14, the J call TRBJ1-1; unclear D gene. The V gene lost 0 bases and the J gene lost 7 bases, with 15 bases spanning the gap. The length of the CDR3 is 15 residues. CDR1 is SGHDN, CDR2 FVKESK, per germline. CDR3 region: CASSQDFVRAGEAFF. In nucleotides, the CDR3 is TGTGCCAGCAGCCAAGATTTTGTTAGGGCCGGTGAAGCTTTCTTT.

The gene calls are TRBV9 and TRBJ1-1; a weak D match, TRBD1 (5 bases). The CDR3 sequence is 15 residues long. Trimming cost V 4 bases and J 1 base, with 14 bases left between them. Germline assignment: CDR1 SGDLS and CDR2 YYNGEE. The CDR3 loop reads CASSPSGTWNTEAFF. CDR3 in DNA: TGTGCCAGCAGCCCCTCCGGGACGTGGAACACTGAAGCTTTCTTT. The variable domain in full, with the rest retrieved from reference TRBV9 and TRBJ1-1, is DSGVTQTPKHLITATGQRVTLRCSPRSGDLSVYWYQQSLDQGLQFLIQYYNGEERAKGNILERFSAQQFPDLHSELNLSSLELGDSALYFCASSPSGTWNTEAFFGQGTRLTVV.

The chain carries TRBV28 and TRBJ2-7; D is unclear. The V and J ends lost 10 bases and 3 bases respectively, with 7 bases between them. The CDR3 is 10 residues long. The germline CDR1 and CDR2 sequences are MDHEN and SYDVKM. The CDR3 DNA follows: TGTGCCACCTTCAGCTACGAGCAGTACTTC. Its translation is CATFSYEQYF. The full variable domain, its missing parts supplied by reference TRBV28 and TRBJ2-7, is DVKVTQSSRYLVKRTGEKVFLECVQDMDHENMFWYRQDPGLGLRLIYFSYDVKMKEKGDIPEGYSVSREKKERFSLILESASTNQTSMYLCATFSYEQYFGPGTRLTVT.